The rows below give T cell receptor beta chains drawn from one sample of a study of technical replicates of blood from a few donors. TCRdb's copy holds only in-frame clones and misses some; the assay was immunoSEQ multiplex PCR. The table shows about 83,000 clones, with about 96% occurring only once. The specimen was T cells isolated from PBMCs. These receptors were taken from a human donor in good health. Both conserved end residues are part of each CDR3. D genes are given only for firm matches. Part of the rows lack a size; the others show once, few, many or a class for expanded clones.

D,V,size,J,CDR3,DNA
TRBD2,TRBV11-3,NA,TRBJ2-7,CASSREGEGFYEQYF,TGTGCCAGCAGCCGCGAAGGGGAGGGTTTCTACGAGCAGTACTTC
NA,TRBV10-3,NA,TRBJ2-7,CAISESTRVSYEQYF,TGTGCCATCAGTGAGTCGACTCGAGTTTCCTACGAGCAGTACTTC
NA,TRBV7-3,NA,TRBJ1-1,CASSSGAEAFF,TGTGCCAGCAGCTCCGGTGCTGAAGCTTTCTTT
NA,TRBV6-1,NA,TRBJ2-6,CASSESPPSSGANVLTF,TGTGCCAGCAGTGAATCCCCACCTAGCTCTGGGGCCAACGTCCTGACTTTC
TRBD2,TRBV28,NA,TRBJ2-3,CASSWVAGRDVSDTQYF,TGTGCCAGCAGTTGGGTTGCGGGGAGGGACGTCTCAGATACGCAGTATTTT
TRBD2,TRBV4-1,NA,TRBJ2-5,CASSHRHPGTSGRAEETQYF,TGCGCCAGCAGCCATCGACACCCCGGGACTAGCGGGAGGGCCGAAGAGACCCAGTACTTC
NA,TRBV19,NA,TRBJ2-7,CASSRGTLSYEQYF,TGTGCCAGTAGTAGAGGGACTCTATCCTACGAGCAGTACTTC
NA,TRBV6-5,NA,TRBJ2-7,CASSYRASRYYEQYF,TGTGCCAGCAGTTACCGGGCTAGCAGATACTACGAGCAGTACTTC
NA,TRBV7-9,once,TRBJ2-1,CASTPVSEQFF,TGTGCCAGCACCCCCGTGAGTGAGCAGTTCTTC
NA,TRBV20-1,NA,TRBJ1-1,CSARDRGAFF,TGCAGTGCTAGAGATCGCGGGGCTTTCTTT
NA,TRBV7-9,NA,TRBJ2-5,CASSHGLSETQYF,TGTGCCAGCAGTCATGGACTTTCCGAGACCCAGTACTTC
NA,TRBV5-4,NA,TRBJ2-2,CASSGWTDINTGELFF,TGTGCCAGCAGCGGGTGGACAGATATAAACACCGGGGAGCTGTTTTTT
TRBD1,TRBV5-1,NA,TRBJ1-2,CASSLEGGNGYTF,TGCGCCAGCAGCTTGGAAGGGGGCAATGGCTACACCTTC
NA,TRBV7-2,NA,TRBJ2-1,CASSLAVGASYNEQFF,TGTGCCAGCAGCTTAGCGGTGGGAGCCTCCTACAATGAGCAGTTCTTC
NA,TRBV27,NA,TRBJ2-2,CASSLSTDNANTGELFF,TGTGCCAGCAGTTTATCCACGGACAACGCGAACACCGGGGAGCTGTTTTTT
TRBD1,TRBV28,NA,TRBJ2-7,CASSSLWTGDVDEQYF,TGTGCCAGCAGTAGCTTGTGGACAGGGGATGTCGACGAGCAGTACTTC
TRBD2,TRBV9,NA,TRBJ2-1,CASSVGLAGGRSYNEQFF,TGTGCCAGCAGCGTAGGACTAGCGGGAGGAAGGTCCTACAATGAGCAGTTCTTC
NA,TRBV10-2,NA,TRBJ2-7,CASRDGESSYEQYF,TGCGCCAGCAGGGATGGAGAGAGCTCCTACGAGCAGTACTTC
NA,TRBV6-6,NA,TRBJ1-1,CASSYSGGNTEAFF,TGTGCCAGCAGTTACTCGGGGGGGAACACTGAAGCTTTCTTT
TRBD1,TRBV7-2,NA,TRBJ2-6,CASSLGQGSGANVLTF,TGTGCCAGCAGCTTAGGACAGGGATCTGGGGCCAACGTCCTGACTTTC
NA,TRBV10-3,once,TRBJ2-7,CASVADVLDEQYF,TGTGCCTCCGTAGCGGACGTCCTGGACGAGCAGTACTTC
NA,TRBV11-2,NA,TRBJ2-7,CASSSPGRYSYEQYF,TGTGCCAGCAGCTCCCCAGGGCGCTACTCCTACGAGCAGTACTTC
NA,TRBV2,NA,TRBJ2-5,CASSDPDKRYQETQYF,TGTGCCAGCAGTGATCCGGACAAACGGTACCAAGAGACCCAGTACTTC
NA,TRBV28,NA,TRBJ1-1,CASSGIGGASIWNTEAFF,TGTGCCAGCAGTGGGATTGGGGGGGCGAGTATATGGAACACTGAAGCTTTCTTT
NA,TRBV28,once,TRBJ2-6,CASSLFSGSGANVLTF,TGTGCCAGCAGTTTATTTTCCGGGAGTGGGGCCAACGTCCTGACTTTC
NA,TRBV11-1,NA,TRBJ1-2,CASSLNSGARGYTF,TGTGCCAGCAGCTTAAATAGTGGGGCGCGGGGCTACACCTTC
TRBD2,TRBV9,NA,TRBJ2-2,CASSVDWTSGRTGELFF,TGTGCCAGCAGCGTAGATTGGACTAGCGGGAGAACCGGGGAGCTGTTTTTT
TRBD1,TRBV28,NA,TRBJ2-1,CASTETGGFEWNEQFF,TGTGCCAGCACGGAAACAGGGGGCTTTGAGTGGAATGAGCAGTTCTTC
NA,TRBV5-1,NA,TRBJ1-1,CASSLGGGLMNTEAFF,TGCGCCAGCAGCTTGGGGGGGGGACTGATGAACACTGAAGCTTTCTTT
NA,TRBV7-7,NA,TRBJ1-2,CASSPRGRRGGRDYGYTF,TGTGCTAGCAGCCCTCGGGGCCGTCGGGGGGGCCGGGACTATGGCTACACCTTC
NA,TRBV4-1,NA,TRBJ1-2,CASSQQGRYGYTF,TGCGCCAGCAGCCAGCAGGGCCGCTATGGCTACACCTTC
NA,TRBV19,NA,TRBJ1-5,CASSIGLGNQPQHF,TGTGCCAGTAGTATAGGTCTTGGCAATCAGCCCCAGCATTTT
NA,TRBV5-1,once,TRBJ1-4,CASSLREGQYEKLFF,TGCGCCAGCAGCTTAAGGGAGGGGCAGTATGAAAAACTGTTTTTT
TRBD2,TRBV5-1,once,TRBJ2-1,CASRTSSRNEQFF,TGCGCCAGCAGGACTAGCTCCCGCAATGAGCAGTTCTTC
NA,TRBV4-1,NA,TRBJ1-2,CASSQEASYGYTF,TGCGCCAGCAGCCAAGAAGCGTCCTATGGCTACACCTTC
TRBD1,TRBV19,NA,TRBJ2-7,CASSIGRRQGETYEQYF,TGTGCCAGTAGTATCGGAAGGCGACAGGGTGAAACCTACGAGCAGTACTTC
TRBD1,TRBV5-1,NA,TRBJ1-1,CASTLTGVNTEAFF,TGCGCCAGCACCCTTACAGGGGTGAACACTGAAGCTTTCTTT
NA,TRBV7-7,NA,TRBJ2-5,CASSLGQKETQYF,TGTGCTAGCAGCTTAGGGCAGAAAGAGACCCAGTACTTC
NA,TRBV27,NA,TRBJ2-3,CASSLSQGSRTQYF,TGTGCCAGCAGTTTATCCCAGGGTTCGCGTACGCAGTATTTT
TRBD2,TRBV27,NA,TRBJ2-7,CASRAGTSGGTYEQYF,TGTGCCAGCAGGGCCGGGACTAGCGGTGGGACCTACGAGCAGTACTTC
TRBD2,TRBV6-5,NA,TRBJ2-5,CASSYLRGREETQYF,TGTGCCAGCAGTTACTTGCGGGGGAGGGAGGAGACCCAGTACTTC
NA,TRBV27,NA,TRBJ1-4,CASSFKTATNEKLFF,TGTGCCAGCAGTTTTAAAACAGCAACTAATGAAAAACTGTTTTTT
NA,TRBV7-9,few,TRBJ2-1,CASSLDGTNSYNEQFF,TGTGCCAGCAGCTTAGATGGCACAAACTCCTACAATGAGCAGTTCTTC
NA,TRBV7-2,once,TRBJ2-1,CASSLLAPDEQFF,TGTGCCAGCAGCTTACTAGCTCCAGATGAGCAGTTCTTC
NA,TRBV27,NA,TRBJ1-5,CASSLGSGAYSNQPQHF,TGTGCCAGCAGTTTGGGGTCGGGAGCATATAGCAATCAGCCCCAGCATTTT
NA,TRBV10-3,once,TRBJ1-5,CAISLTGLGDQPQHF,TGTGCCATCAGTCTGACAGGCCTAGGCGATCAGCCCCAGCATTTT
TRBD2,TRBV4-1,once,TRBJ2-1,CASSQDPSGSSYNEQFF,TGCGCCAGCAGCCAAGATCCCAGCGGGAGCTCCTACAATGAGCAGTTCTTC
NA,TRBV11-2,NA,TRBJ2-5,CASSLERDTRTQYF,TGTGCCAGCAGCTTAGAACGGGACACCAGGACCCAGTACTTC
NA,TRBV27,NA,TRBJ2-7,CASSVSGYSYEQYF,TGTGCCAGCAGTGTGAGCGGGTACTCCTACGAGCAGTACTTC
TRBD1,TRBV4-2,NA,TRBJ1-5,CASSRKSLDRGDQPQHF,TGTGCCAGCAGCCGGAAGTCCTTAGACAGGGGGGACCAGCCCCAGCATTTT
NA,TRBV10-2,NA,TRBJ2-2,CASSEASTGELFF,TGCGCCAGCAGTGAGGCGAGTACCGGGGAGCTGTTTTTT
TRBD1,TRBV27,NA,TRBJ2-1,CASSRDREGQFF,TGTGCCAGCAGTAGAGACAGGGAAGGGCAGTTCTTC
NA,TRBV2,NA,TRBJ2-5,CASSLLEETQYF,TGTGCCAGCAGTCTACTGGAAGAGACCCAGTACTTC
NA,TRBV10-3,NA,TRBJ2-1,CAISDRADYNEQFF,TGTGCCATCAGTGATAGAGCGGACTACAATGAGCAGTTCTTC